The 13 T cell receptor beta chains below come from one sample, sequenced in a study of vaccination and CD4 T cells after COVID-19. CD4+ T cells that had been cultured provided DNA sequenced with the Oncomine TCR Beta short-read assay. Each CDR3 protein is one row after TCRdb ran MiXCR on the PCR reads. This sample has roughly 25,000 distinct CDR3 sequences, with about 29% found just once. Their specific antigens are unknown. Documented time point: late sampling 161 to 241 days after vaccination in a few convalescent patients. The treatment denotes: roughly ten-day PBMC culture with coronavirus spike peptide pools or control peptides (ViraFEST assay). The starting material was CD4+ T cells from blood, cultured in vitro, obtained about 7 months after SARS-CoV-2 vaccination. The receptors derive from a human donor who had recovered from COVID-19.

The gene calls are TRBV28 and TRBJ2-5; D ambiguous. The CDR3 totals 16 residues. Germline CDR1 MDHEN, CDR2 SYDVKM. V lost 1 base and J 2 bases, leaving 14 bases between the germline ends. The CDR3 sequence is CASSLSRLPTQETQYF. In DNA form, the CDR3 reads TGTGCCAGCAGTTTATCTCGGCTCCCCACTCAAGAGACCCAGTACTTC.

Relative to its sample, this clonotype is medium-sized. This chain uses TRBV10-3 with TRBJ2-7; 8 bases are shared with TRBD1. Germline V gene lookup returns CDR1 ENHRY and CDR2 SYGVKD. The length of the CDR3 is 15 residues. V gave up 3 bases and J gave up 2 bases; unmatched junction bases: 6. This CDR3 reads CAISDLGTGTYEQYF. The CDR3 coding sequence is TGTGCCATCAGTGACCTGGGGACAGGTACCTACGAGCAGTACTTC.

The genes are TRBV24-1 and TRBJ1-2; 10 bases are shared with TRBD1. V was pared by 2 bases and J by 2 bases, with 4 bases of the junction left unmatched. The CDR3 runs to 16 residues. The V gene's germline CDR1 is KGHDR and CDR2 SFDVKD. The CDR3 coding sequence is TGTGCCACCAGTGATTCCCGACAGGGGGCGAACTATGGCTACACCTTC. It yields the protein CATSDSRQGANYGYTF.

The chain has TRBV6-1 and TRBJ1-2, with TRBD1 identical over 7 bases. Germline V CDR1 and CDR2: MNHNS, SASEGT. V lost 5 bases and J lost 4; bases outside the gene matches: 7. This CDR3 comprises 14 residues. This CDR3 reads CASSPRQGGYGYTF. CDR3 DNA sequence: TGTGCCAGCAGTCCCAGACAGGGCGGCTATGGCTACACCTTC.

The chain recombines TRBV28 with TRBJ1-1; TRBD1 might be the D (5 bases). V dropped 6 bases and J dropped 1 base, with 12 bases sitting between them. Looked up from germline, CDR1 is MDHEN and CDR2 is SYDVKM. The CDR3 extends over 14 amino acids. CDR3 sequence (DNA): TGTGCCAGCAGATATCGGGGGGGGAACACTGAAGCTTTCTTT. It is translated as CASRYRGGNTEAFF.

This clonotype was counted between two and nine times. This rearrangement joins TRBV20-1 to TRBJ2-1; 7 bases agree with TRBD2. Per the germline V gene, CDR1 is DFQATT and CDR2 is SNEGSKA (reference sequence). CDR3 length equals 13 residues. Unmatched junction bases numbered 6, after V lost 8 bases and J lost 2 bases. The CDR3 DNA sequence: TGCAGTCGGGGGAGGGAAACCTACAATGAGCAGTTCTTC. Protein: CSRGRETYNEQFF.

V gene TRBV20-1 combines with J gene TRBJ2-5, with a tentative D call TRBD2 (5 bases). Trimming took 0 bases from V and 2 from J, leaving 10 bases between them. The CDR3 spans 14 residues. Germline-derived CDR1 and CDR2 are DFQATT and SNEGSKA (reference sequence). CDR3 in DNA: TGCAGTGCTAGAGATGGAGGCATTCAAGAGACCCAGTACTTC. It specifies CSARDGGIQETQYF.

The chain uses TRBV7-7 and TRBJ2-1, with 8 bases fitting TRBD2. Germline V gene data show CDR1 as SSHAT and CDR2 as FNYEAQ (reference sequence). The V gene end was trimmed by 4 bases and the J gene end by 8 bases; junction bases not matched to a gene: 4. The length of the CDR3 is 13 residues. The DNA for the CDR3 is TGTGCCAGCAGCTCCGGACTAGCAGATGAGCAGTTCTTC. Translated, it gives CASSSGLADEQFF.

The CDR3 reads CASSSGTRGYEQYF. CDR3 nucleotide sequence: TGTGCCAGCAGTTCCGGGACCCGGGGCTACGAGCAGTACTTC. This chain links TRBV6-5 with TRBJ2-7; D tentatively fits TRBD1 or TRBD2 (5 bases each). CDR3 size: 14 residues. The germline gives CDR1 MNHEY, CDR2 SVGAGI. V shed 4 bases and J shed 3 bases, with 13 bases lying between them.

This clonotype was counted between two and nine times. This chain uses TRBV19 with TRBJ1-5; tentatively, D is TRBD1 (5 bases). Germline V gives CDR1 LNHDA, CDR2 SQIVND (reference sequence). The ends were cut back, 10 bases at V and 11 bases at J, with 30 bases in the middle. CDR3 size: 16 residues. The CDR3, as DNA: TGTGCCACCGAACCCCAGGGACGGGGCATCCCCACGACCCAGCATTTT. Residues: CATEPQGRGIPTTQHF.

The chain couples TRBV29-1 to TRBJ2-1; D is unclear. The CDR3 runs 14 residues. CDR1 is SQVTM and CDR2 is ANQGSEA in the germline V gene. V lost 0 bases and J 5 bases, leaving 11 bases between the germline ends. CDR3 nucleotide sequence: TGCAGCGTTGAAGATCGTCACAGTCACAATGAGCAGTTCTTC. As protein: CSVEDRHSHNEQFF.

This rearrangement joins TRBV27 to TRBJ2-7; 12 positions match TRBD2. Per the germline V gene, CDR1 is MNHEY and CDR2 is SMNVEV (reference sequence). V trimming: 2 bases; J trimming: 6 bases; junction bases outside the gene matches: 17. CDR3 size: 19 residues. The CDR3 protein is CASSLDGVGSSGRAFEQYF. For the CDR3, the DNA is TGTGCCAGCAGTTTAGATGGGGTAGGGTCTAGCGGGAGGGCTTTCGAGCAGTACTTC.

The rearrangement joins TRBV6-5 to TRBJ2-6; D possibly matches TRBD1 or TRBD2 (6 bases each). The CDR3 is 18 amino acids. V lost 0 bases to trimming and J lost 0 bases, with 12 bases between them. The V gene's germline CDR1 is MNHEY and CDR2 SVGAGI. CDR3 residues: CASSYSGGSNSGANVLTF. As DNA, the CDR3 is TGTGCCAGCAGTTACTCCGGGGGCTCTAACTCTGGGGCCAACGTCCTGACTTTC.